A selection of T cell receptor beta chains follows, all from one sample in a study of blood T cell repertoires in COVID-19. The method was immunoSEQ multiplex PCR; TCRdb's version includes in-frame clones alone and lacks a portion of them. The table records some 120,000 clones, roughly nine tenths of them present only once. Material for sequencing was peripheral blood. The receptor source for this set is a human donor with active COVID-19. The donor label of this sample is uncertain. CDR3s include the opening cysteine and the closing phenylalanine or tryptophan. The D gene is left open where the match is weak. Size tells how often a clone was seen (once, few, many) or the class of an expanded clone, and some rows leave it out.

J: TRBJ2-3; D: NA; size: once; V: TRBV19; CDR3: CASNLGGVGTDTQYF; DNA: TGTGCCAGTAACCTCGGGGGTGTCGGCACAGATACGCAGTATTTT
J: TRBJ1-2; D: TRBD1; size: NA; V: TRBV11-2; CDR3: CASSPYRGPNYGYTF; DNA: TGTGCCAGCAGCCCATACAGGGGGCCTAACTATGGCTACACCTTC
J: TRBJ1-1; D: TRBD1; size: NA; V: TRBV9; CDR3: CASRGTGTEAFF; DNA: TGTGCCAGCCGCGGGACAGGGACTGAAGCTTTCTTT
J: TRBJ2-1; D: NA; size: NA; V: TRBV14; CDR3: CASSHRRGLRASEQFF; DNA: TGTGCCAGCAGCCATCGACGGGGACTCAGGGCATCTGAGCAGTTCTTC
J: TRBJ2-2; D: NA; size: NA; V: TRBV2; CDR3: CASRTDRNTGELFF; DNA: TGTGCCAGCAGGACCGACAGGAACACCGGGGAGCTGTTTTTT
J: TRBJ1-2; D: NA; size: NA; V: TRBV25-1; CDR3: CASSDLKQDRSVYGYTF; DNA: TGTGCCAGCAGTGATTTGAAGCAAGACAGGAGTGTCTATGGCTACACCTTC
J: TRBJ2-1; D: TRBD2; size: once; V: TRBV11-2; CDR3: CASSLRTSPANEQFF; DNA: TGTGCCAGCAGCTTACGGACTAGCCCTGCTAATGAGCAGTTCTTC
J: TRBJ2-3; D: NA; size: NA; V: TRBV10-3; CDR3: CAISDDLSADATDTQYF; DNA: TGTGCCATCAGTGATGATTTGAGCGCGGATGCTACAGATACGCAGTATTTT
J: TRBJ1-2; D: NA; size: NA; V: TRBV7-2; CDR3: CASSFNSAGEGYGYTF; DNA: TGTGCCAGCAGCTTTAATTCCGCAGGGGAAGGTTATGGCTACACCTTC
J: TRBJ2-2; D: NA; size: NA; V: TRBV13; CDR3: CASSFTSGVGTGELFF; DNA: TGTGCCAGCAGCTTTACCAGCGGAGTGGGCACCGGGGAGCTGTTTTTT
J: TRBJ1-5; D: NA; size: NA; V: TRBV7-2; CDR3: CASSSIQGSPRGQPQHF; DNA: TGTGCCAGCAGCTCTATTCAGGGATCTCCTAGGGGTCAGCCCCAGCATTTT